These T cell receptor beta chains were read from a single sample in a study of OX40 agonist ivuxolimab in advanced cancers. Libraries were prepared by immunoSEQ multiplex PCR; TCRdb keeps only in-frame clonotypes and omits some of them. The table lists fewer than 85,000 clones, around nine tenths of them singletons, with less than 0.8% in the top ten. The material sequenced was CD4+ or CD8+ T cells sorted from blood, taken in a trial of the OX40 agonist ivuxolimab. The receptors were sampled from an adult with an advanced solid tumor such as melanoma, head and neck, liver or kidney cancer. CDR3s include the opening cysteine and the closing phenylalanine or tryptophan.

j_gene: TRBJ2-5
v_gene: TRBV2
CDR3aa: CASRGRQGTETQYF

j_gene: TRBJ1-2
v_gene: TRBV5-4
CDR3aa: CASSGQGPYGYTF

j_gene: TRBJ2-5
v_gene: TRBV5-4
CDR3aa: CASSPARGRETQYF

j_gene: TRBJ1-1
v_gene: TRBV10-3
CDR3aa: CASTRVGSNTEAFF

j_gene: TRBJ2-3
v_gene: TRBV23-1
CDR3aa: CASSQSSVWISPDTQYF

j_gene: TRBJ2-6
v_gene: TRBV5-1
CDR3aa: CASSSRRTGDVLTF

j_gene: TRBJ1-5
v_gene: TRBV30
CDR3aa: CAWSGTGKGLQPQHF

j_gene: TRBJ1-5
v_gene: TRBV30
CDR3aa: CAWSDLGVQPQHF

j_gene: TRBJ2-5
v_gene: TRBV11-2
CDR3aa: CASSLYETQYF

j_gene: TRBJ1-1
v_gene: TRBV5-1
CDR3aa: CASSLRSQRLNTEAFF

j_gene: TRBJ1-2
v_gene: TRBV15
CDR3aa: CATSRDLGGNYGYTF

j_gene: TRBJ2-7
v_gene: TRBV27
CDR3aa: CASRGTGRSYEQYF

j_gene: TRBJ2-3
v_gene: TRBV5-1
CDR3aa: CASSPGQGGDTQYF